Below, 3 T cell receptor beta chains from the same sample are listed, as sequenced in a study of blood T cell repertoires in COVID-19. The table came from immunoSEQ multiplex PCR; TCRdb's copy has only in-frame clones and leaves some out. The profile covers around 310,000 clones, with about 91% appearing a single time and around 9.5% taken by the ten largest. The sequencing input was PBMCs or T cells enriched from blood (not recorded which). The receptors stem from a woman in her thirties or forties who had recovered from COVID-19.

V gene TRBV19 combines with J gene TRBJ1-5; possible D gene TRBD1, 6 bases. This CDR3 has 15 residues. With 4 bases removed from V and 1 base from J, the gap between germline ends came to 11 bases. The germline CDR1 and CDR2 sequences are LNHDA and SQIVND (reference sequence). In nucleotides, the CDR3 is TGTGCCAGTAGTAAGGGGGAAACGAGCAATCAGCCCCAGCATTTT. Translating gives CASSKGETSNQPQHF.

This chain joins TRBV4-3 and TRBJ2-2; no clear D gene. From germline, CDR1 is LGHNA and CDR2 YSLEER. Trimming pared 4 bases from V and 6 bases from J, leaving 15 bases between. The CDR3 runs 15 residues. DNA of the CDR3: TGCGCCAGCAGCCCTACCGCCGGAGACCCCGGGGAGCTGTTTTTT. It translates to CASSPTAGDPGELFF.

The CDR3 sequence: CASSQVWTSGGYEQYF. CDR3 DNA sequence: TGCGCCAGCAGCCAGGTCTGGACTAGCGGGGGGTACGAGCAGTACTTC. This sequence joins TRBV4-1 and TRBJ2-7; TRBD2 agrees at 14 bases. Germline CDR1 is MGHRA and CDR2 is YSYEKL. The CDR3 length is 16 residues. The J segment lost 4 bases and the V segment lost 3 bases, leaving 5 bases of the junction unmatched.